The 8 T cell receptor beta chains presented below share a single source sample, sequenced in a study of T cell responses to AZD1222 COVID-19 vaccine. Assay used: immunoSEQ multiplex PCR; TCRdb lists only in-frame clones, some missing. The sample lists roughly 120,000 clones, around 85% seen once, with 3.9% in the top ten. This sample comprised peripheral blood, obtained on day 0 of MenACWY control vaccination. The receptor set was obtained from an adult in good health.

The chain couples TRBV27 to TRBJ2-3; 9 nucleotides align to TRBD2. The germline V gene encodes CDR1 MNHEY and CDR2 SMNVEV (reference sequence). Trimming cost V 6 bases and J 1 base; bases outside gene matches: 20. The CDR3 loop spans 20 amino acids. Here the CDR3 reads CASRLIGVAGVSSGTDTQYF. Here the CDR3 DNA reads TGTGCCAGCAGACTTATCGGGGTAGCGGGGGTCTCTTCGGGCACAGATACGCAGTATTTT.

The chain employs TRBV5-1 and TRBJ2-1, with TRBD2 identical over 10 bases. V was clipped by 7 bases and J by 0 bases; unmatched bases: 4. CDR1 and CDR2 from the germline V gene are SGHRS and YFSETQ. This CDR3 is built from 15 residues. CDR3 DNA: TGCGCCAGCTACCAGCGGGGGGGCTCCTACAATGAGCAGTTCTTC. This encodes CASYQRGGSYNEQFF.

The gene calls are TRBV18 and TRBJ2-2, with D maybe TRBD1 (6 bases). Germline values: CDR1 KGHSH, CDR2 LQKENI. Trimming stripped 4 bases from V and 1 base from J, with 13 bases between. The CDR3 has 16 residues. The CDR3 loop is CASSRHGQLNTGELFF. The CDR3 DNA sequence: TGTGCCAGCTCACGTCACGGACAGCTGAACACCGGGGAGCTGTTTTTT.

The rearrangement joins TRBV7-3 to TRBJ1-1; possible D gene TRBD1, 5 bases. CDR1 is SGHTA and CDR2 is FQGTGA in the germline V gene. With 5 bases removed from V and 2 bases from J, the gap between germline ends came to 15 bases. The CDR3 runs 15 residues. The CDR3 region has the DNA TGTGCCAGCAGCCCTATCGGGGGATCCAACACTGAAGCTTTCTTT. Translated, it gives CASSPIGGSNTEAFF.

This clone was counted many times. This chain connects TRBV4-1 to TRBJ1-4; TRBD1 matches 9 bases. V dropped 5 bases and J dropped 8; count of bases not matched to a gene: 6. This CDR3 has 14 residues. The germline V gene encodes CDR1 MGHRA and CDR2 YSYEKL. CDR3 sequence (DNA): TGCGCCAGCAGCAGACGGGACAGGGAGGAAAAACTGTTTTTT. Its protein product is CASSRRDREEKLFF.

This chain uses TRBV7-6 with TRBJ1-6, with D perhaps matching TRBD1 (6 bases). V lost 0 bases to trimming and J lost 10 bases, with 16 bases between them. The length of the CDR3 is 16 residues. Germline V CDR1 and CDR2: SGHVS, FNYEAQ. CDR3 DNA: TGTGCCAGCAGCTTAGCGCAAGCGGGGCAGGGGTCACCCCTCCACTTT. Translation: CASSLAQAGQGSPLHF.

In DNA, the CDR3 is TGTGCCATCAGTGGGGACAGGGTAGTGAACACCGGGGAGCTGTTTTTT. Translating gives CAISGDRVVNTGELFF. The chain joins TRBV10-3 to TRBJ2-2, with TRBD1 matching 9 bases. Trimming removed 4 bases from V and 1 base from J; junction bases left unmatched: 4. CDR1 is ENHRY and CDR2 is SYGVKD in the germline V gene. The CDR3 covers 16 residues.

CDR3 nucleotides: TGTGCCAGCAGCCCCACTGGTTCCAGGACCTCCTACAATGAGCAGTTCTTC. Encoded protein: CASSPTGSRTSYNEQFF. The V call is TRBV13, the J call TRBJ2-1; D unclear. This CDR3 is built from 17 residues. The V end was cut by 5 bases, the J end by 0 bases, with 17 bases between. The germline CDR1 and CDR2 sequences are PRHDT and FYEKMQ (reference sequence).